This T cell receptor (beta chain) is drawn from a study of vaccination and CD4 T cells after COVID-19. The germline CDR1 and CDR2 sequences are SGHNT and YYREEE (reference sequence). The CDR3 has 15 residues. The V end lost 0 bases, the J end lost 8 bases, and 16 bases lay between the germline ends. The treatment here: approximately 10-day PBMC culture with coronavirus spike peptide pools or control peptides (ViraFEST assay). Sequencing of DNA taken from cultured CD4+ T cells relied on the Oncomine TCR Beta short-read assay. Genomic DNA extraction was carried out from cultured CD4+ T cells. TCRdb recomputed calls from the PCR reads with MiXCR, one row per CDR3 protein. This table has some 12,000 distinct CDR3 sequences, 55% to 65% appearing once. Turning to this clonotype: The antigen is undetermined.

Sequenced here: CD4+ T cells from blood, cultured in vitro, sampled before SARS-CoV-2 vaccination. The TCR originated in a human donor who had recovered from COVID-19. The chain has TRBV5-4 and TRBJ2-3; a weak D match, TRBD2 (6 bases). CDR3 residues: CASSLGGLRGSTQYF. The CDR3 DNA follows: TGTGCCAGCAGCTTGGGGGGACTTCGCGGCAGTACGCAGTATTTT.